This T cell receptor beta chain appears in the sequencing data of a study of T cells after yellow fever vaccination. One entry per CDR3 protein, called by TCRdb with MiXCR from the 5' RACE reads. The sample contains 200,000 to 300,000 distinct CDR3 sequences, 5.5% to 8.5% of which appear only once. Trimming took off 2 bases at V and 5 bases at J, with 7 bases between the two ends. The germline CDR1 and CDR2 sequences are KGHSH and LQKENI. This CDR3 is 13 amino acids long. Sequences were derived from CD4+ T cells sorted from PBMCs, sampled on the day of the yellow fever booster vaccination. This chain links TRBV18 with TRBJ2-1; D is unclear. The TCR comes from a man aged 25 to 40 who received the YFV17D yellow fever vaccine. DNA for the CDR3: TGTGCCAGCTCACCATTCTCGGACAATGAGCAGTTCTTC. This gives the protein CASSPFSDNEQFF.